Below are 9 T cell receptor beta chains sequenced from a single sample in a study of molecular identifiers for immune sequencing clone quantification (dated by TCRdb to the late 2010s). Library preparation was by PCR. This sample was sequenced with a NextSeq 500. The public reads were reprocessed in TCRdb via fastp at Q25 and MiXCR, keeping in-frame beta chains. Identical CDR3 protein sequences are pooled into one entry, listed with their most common genes and DNA. Recorded for this sample are about 500,000 distinct CDR3 sequences; roughly 26% of them occurred a single time. The top ten clonotypes cover about 0.75% of the sample. Sequenced input: naive CD8+ T cells from blood, with Jurkat cell RNA spiked in. The sample's cell subset or site label is to be understood as: FACS-sorted CD8+CD4-CCR7+CD45RA+ naive T cells. The receptors were sampled from a human donor in good health. Some libraries in this study had Jurkat cell RNA spiked in.

This clonotype was seen at least ten times. The gene calls are TRBV5-1 and TRBJ2-5; D not resolved. Germline CDR1 reads SGHRS; CDR2 reads YFSETQ. This CDR3 is 14 amino acids long. Trimming removed 4 bases from V and 2 bases from J, with 12 bases in between. CDR3 sequence (DNA): TGCGCCAGCAGCGTGGGCTTCGGACAAGAGACCCAGTACTTC. Encoded protein: CASSVGFGQETQYF.

This clonotype was counted only a few times. CDR3: CASSYKLTVLSYEQYF. CDR3 sequence (DNA): TGTGCCAGCAGTTACAAACTGACAGTACTTTCCTACGAGCAGTACTTC. The V and J genes are TRBV6-5 and TRBJ2-7; tentatively, D is TRBD1 (5 bases). The CDR3 is 16 residues long. Germline assignment: CDR1 MNHEY and CDR2 SVGAGI. With 2 bases removed from V and 1 base from J, the gap between germline ends came to 15 bases.

This chain uses TRBV28 with TRBJ1-2; D possibly corresponds to TRBD1 (6 bases). Germline CDR1 MDHEN, CDR2 SYDVKM. The CDR3 consists of 15 residues. V was shortened by 4 bases and J by 4 bases, with 16 bases between the two germline ends. DNA for the CDR3: TGTGCCAGCAGTTCCCGGACAGCGAGGGTCTATGGCTACACCTTC. Encoded protein: CASSSRTARVYGYTF.

This clonotype was counted a few times. The junction shows a germline mismatch at one end, possibly a read error. The chain links TRBV6-6 to TRBJ2-3; 13 bases agree with TRBD2. The CDR3 loop spans 15 amino acids. Germline lookup yields CDR1 MNHNY and CDR2 SVGAGI (reference sequence). The CDR3 protein is CANSPLAGGADTQYF. CDR3 in DNA: TGTGCCAACAGTCCACTAGCGGGAGGGGCAGATACGCAGTATTTT.

The table lists this clonotype with a few counts. The chain carries TRBV9 and TRBJ1-6; possible D gene TRBD1, 6 bases. The ends were cut back, 3 bases at V and 4 bases at J, with 8 bases in the middle. The CDR3 spans 14 residues. Germline V lookup: CDR1 SGDLS, CDR2 YYNGEE. Here the CDR3 reads CASSARGYNSPLHF. CDR3 coding DNA: TGTGCCAGCAGCGCCAGGGGTTATAATTCACCCCTCCACTTT.

In this sample, this clonotype turned up many times. The V call is TRBV25-1, the J call TRBJ1-6, with D possibly TRBD1 on 6 matching bases. The CDR3 spans 14 residues. CDR1 and CDR2 from the germline V gene are MGHDK and SYGVNS. The germline V and J ends were trimmed by 4 bases and 10 bases, with 14 bases remaining between them. For the CDR3, the DNA is TGTGCCAGCAGTGGATACAGGGCTGGGTCACCCCTCCACTTT. Its translation is CASSGYRAGSPLHF.

For this clonotype: An end of the junction does not agree with germline; a read error may underlie this. The chain uses TRBV27 and TRBJ1-1, with 8 positions matching TRBD1. The CDR3 runs to 15 residues. Germline lookup yields CDR1 MNHEY and CDR2 SMNVEV (reference sequence). The CDR3 DNA sequence: TGTGCCAGCAGTTTACAAGGCAGGGGGCACACTGAAGCTGTCTTT. Its translation: CASSLQGRGHTEAVF.

This clonotype has a count of ten or more. The rearrangement joins TRBV12-3 or TRBV12-4 to TRBJ2-1; D uncertain. The length of the CDR3 is 17 residues. V was shortened by 7 bases and J by 0 bases, with 19 bases between the two germline ends. CDR3 protein: CASTDSPPASSYNEQFF. CDR3 nucleotides: TGTGCCAGCACAGACTCCCCTCCAGCGAGCTCCTACAATGAGCAGTTCTTC.

As regards this clonotype: Compared with germline, one end of the junction differs, possibly owing to a read error. The chain carries TRBV12-3 or TRBV12-4 and TRBJ1-6; 9 bases are a match to TRBD1. The CDR3 length is 15 residues. CDR3 sequence: CARSTTGGYNSPLHF. The CDR3 DNA reads as TGTGCCCGCAGCACGACAGGGGGGTATAATTCACCCCTCCACTTT.